These 28 T cell receptor beta chains share one sample of origin, sequenced in a study of post-analysis software for immune sequencing data. Overall study results and limits: The five TRBV segments detected at higher frequency in patients than in controls included TRBV5-6, TRBV5-1 and TRBV20-1.

Prepared TCR beta cDNA libraries contained unique molecular identifiers. TCRdb re-called the PCR reads through MiXCR, storing one row per CDR3 protein. The table lists almost 700,000 distinct CDR3 sequences, 55% to 70% of them singletons, with about 11% in the top ten. These receptors are not linked to any known antigen. The source material was blood. Every receptor here comes from a girl aged 2 to 10 with multiple sclerosis.

This clonotype was observed a handful of times. V is TRBV25-1 and J is TRBJ2-1; 7 bases are a match to TRBD2. J lost 4 bases, V lost 6 bases, and 3 bases had no gene match. This CDR3 is built from 13 residues. In germline, CDR1 is MGHDK, CDR2 SYGVNS. The CDR3 DNA follows: TGTGCCAGCAGGGCTAGCGGTTACAATGAGCAGTTCTTC. It translates to CASRASGYNEQFF.

This clonotype was picked up one time. The gene calls are TRBV28 and TRBJ2-5; 8 bases map to TRBD1. This CDR3 spans 15 amino acids. Trimming at V came to 4 bases and at J to 2 bases, leaving 6 bases not matched to a gene. From germline, CDR1 is MDHEN and CDR2 SYDVKM. The CDR3 here is CASSSEDREQETQYF. CDR3 nucleotide sequence: TGTGCCAGCAGTTCTGAGGACAGGGAGCAAGAGACCCAGTACTTC.

The chain couples TRBV5-5 to TRBJ2-5; TRBD1 agrees at 7 bases. The CDR3 is 15 residues long. Germline trimming cut 2 bases from V and 6 bases from J; bases unmatched to any gene: 10. The germline V gene encodes CDR1 SGHKS and CDR2 YYEKEE (reference sequence). CDR3 amino acids: CASSFRDRPSKTQYF. As DNA, the CDR3 is TGTGCCAGCAGCTTCCGGGACAGACCCTCAAAGACCCAGTACTTC.

This chain connects TRBV11-2 to TRBJ2-5; tentatively, D is TRBD1 (6 bases). The J call may be incorrect, as the DNA end agrees better with TRBJ2-7. This CDR3 is 16 amino acids long. In germline, CDR1 is SGHAT, CDR2 FQNNGV. The CDR3 bases are TGTGCCAGCAGCTTAGATGGGGGCAGGGAGAGAGGCGAGCAGTACTTC. Protein: CASSLDGGRERGEQYF.

V usage is TRBV12-3 or TRBV12-4 and J usage is TRBJ2-2; weak D call: TRBD2 (5 bases). V dropped 5 bases and J dropped 5 bases, with 15 bases sitting between them. The CDR3 runs to 15 residues. CDR3 in DNA: TGTGCCAGCAGTGGGCGGACTTTTGGAACCGGGGAGCTGTTTTTT. It specifies CASSGRTFGTGELFF.

In this sample, this clonotype turned up once. This rearrangement joins TRBV7-8 to TRBJ2-1; D ambiguous. CDR3 length: 13 amino acids. V was pared by 1 base and J by 14 bases, with 15 bases between. The germline CDR1 and CDR2 sequences are SGHVS and FQNEAQ. CDR3 bases: TGTGCCAGCAGCTTAGAAAGTAGGCAGGTGAAGTTCTTC. This codes for CASSLESRQVKFF.

V and J are TRBV5-1 and TRBJ2-5; possibly TRBD1 or TRBD2 for D (5 bases each). The CDR3 totals 15 residues. V was cut by 4 bases and J by 4 bases, with 17 bases left in between. Germline V gene lookup returns CDR1 SGHRS and CDR2 YFSETQ. The CDR3 region has the DNA TGCGCCAGCAGCCCCGGACCCATTGGGGGAGAGACCCAGTACTTC. This codes for CASSPGPIGGETQYF.

This clonotype was found a few times. V is TRBV29-1 and J is TRBJ2-5; TRBD1 might be the D (6 bases). Germline V gives CDR1 SQVTM, CDR2 ANQGSEA. This CDR3 contains 17 residues. V lost 1 base and J 0 bases, leaving 18 bases between the germline ends. This CDR3 reads CSVEVSRDIWYQETQYF. CDR3 nucleotide sequence: TGCAGCGTTGAAGTATCCCGGGACATATGGTACCAAGAGACCCAGTACTTC.

This chain connects TRBV29-1 to TRBJ2-1; D is possibly TRBD2 (6 bases). In germline, CDR1 is SQVTM, CDR2 ANQGSEA. The CDR3 is 13 amino acids. Trimming took 4 bases from V and 10 from J, leaving 17 bases between them. As DNA, the CDR3 is TGCAGCGTTGGCCGGGACTCCCTTCGGGAGCAGTTCTTC. Amino acid sequence: CSVGRDSLREQFF.

The CDR3 DNA reads TGTGCCAGCACTCCGGGTAGTGGCTACACCTTC. Protein sequence: CASTPGSGYTF. V gene TRBV6-6 combines with J gene TRBJ1-2; D unclear. The CDR3 is made up of 11 amino acids. The germline V and J ends were trimmed by 7 bases and 7 bases, with 10 bases remaining between them. CDR1 and CDR2 from the germline V gene are MNHNY and SVGAGI (reference sequence).

The V gene is TRBV29-1, the J gene TRBJ2-5; a possible D gene is TRBD1 (6 bases). Trimming took 4 bases from V and 7 from J, leaving 13 bases between them. CDR3 length: 12 residues. CDR1 is SQVTM, CDR2 ANQGSEA, per germline. This CDR3 reads CSVGGHLGTQYF. The DNA of the CDR3 is TGCAGCGTTGGGGGACATTTGGGGACCCAGTACTTC.

The chain recombines TRBV29-1 with TRBJ2-5, with 16 bases identical to TRBD2. Germline values: CDR1 SQVTM, CDR2 ANQGSEA. This CDR3 region has 18 residues. V shed 4 bases, J shed 11 bases, and the junction held 19 bases outside the gene matches. CDR3 amino acids: CSVVSGTSGRASSGEQYF. The CDR3 nucleotides are TGCAGCGTTGTTTCGGGGACTAGCGGGAGGGCCAGCTCGGGGGAGCAGTACTTC.

This chain uses TRBV29-1 with TRBJ2-3; 7 bases line up with TRBD2. V dropped 6 bases and J dropped 2; count of bases not matched to a gene: 8. The V gene's germline CDR1 is SQVTM and CDR2 ANQGSEA. The CDR3 has 14 residues. CDR3 in DNA: TGCAGCGTCCTTCGGGACTATTACACAGATACGCAGTATTTT. It codes for CSVLRDYYTDTQYF.

The V gene is TRBV10-3, the J gene TRBJ2-7; D unresolved. This CDR3 is built from 13 residues. V shed 0 bases and J shed 5 bases, with 8 bases lying between them. Germline V gives CDR1 ENHRY, CDR2 SYGVKD. As DNA, the CDR3 is TGTGCCATCAGTGAGTCACTAATCGACGAGCAGTACTTC. It specifies CAISESLIDEQYF.

The rearrangement joins TRBV15 to TRBJ2-1; 8 nucleotides match TRBD1. V lost 4 bases, J lost 4 bases, and 6 bases stayed unmatched. Germline lookup yields CDR1 LNHNV and CDR2 YYDKDF (reference sequence). This CDR3 is built from 15 residues. This CDR3 reads CATSKGQDGYNEQFF. The DNA for the CDR3 is TGTGCCACCAGCAAGGGACAGGACGGTTACAATGAGCAGTTCTTC.

This chain links TRBV12-3 or TRBV12-4 with TRBJ1-4; tentative D call: TRBD1 (6 bases). CDR3 length equals 15 residues. Trimming removed 2 bases at V and 3 bases at J, with 10 bases between. DNA of the CDR3: TGTGCCAGCAGTTTAACGGACAGCCCTAATGAAAAACTGTTTTTT. Amino acid sequence: CASSLTDSPNEKLFF.

The V call is TRBV12-3 or TRBV12-4, the J call TRBJ2-5; D remains unclear. The CDR3 totals 12 residues. Trimming pared 5 bases from V and 5 bases from J, leaving 9 bases between. CDR3 coding DNA: TGTGCCAGCAGTCAGAGTGCGGAGACCCAGTACTTC. It translates to CASSQSAETQYF.

The J gene is TRBJ2-1, the V gene TRBV2; D call uncertain. Looked up from germline, CDR1 is SNHLY and CDR2 is FYNNEI. The CDR3 sequence is 13 residues long. V gave up 4 bases and J gave up 7 bases, with 11 bases separating them. CDR3 protein: CASSGGIGNEQFF. CDR3 coding DNA: TGTGCCAGCAGTGGTGGTATCGGAAATGAGCAGTTCTTC.

The V gene is TRBV7-2, the J gene TRBJ2-3, with D perhaps matching TRBD2 (6 bases). This CDR3 has 15 residues. Germline V gene lookup returns CDR1 SGHTA and CDR2 FQGNSA. V was shortened by 2 bases and J by 4 bases, with 13 bases between the two germline ends. The CDR3 protein is CASSLRPSVADTQYF. The CDR3 DNA follows: TGTGCCAGCAGCTTACGACCTAGCGTGGCAGATACGCAGTATTTT.

V usage is TRBV27 and J usage is TRBJ1-1; no clear D. This CDR3 comprises 14 residues. The ends were cut back, 2 bases at V and 1 base at J, with 8 bases in the middle. Germline values: CDR1 MNHEY, CDR2 SMNVEV (reference sequence). The CDR3 bases are TGTGCCAGCAGTTTAAATCCCGGGAACACTGAAGCTTTCTTT. It specifies CASSLNPGNTEAFF.

In this sample, this clonotype turned up a few times. The chain is built from TRBV29-1 and TRBJ2-4; TRBD1 matches at 7 bases. Trimming cost V 6 bases and J 5 bases; bases outside gene matches: 1. In germline, CDR1 is SQVTM, CDR2 ANQGSEA. The CDR3 runs 11 residues. The CDR3: CSVGQENIQYF. The CDR3 DNA sequence: TGCAGCGTCGGACAGGAAAACATTCAGTACTTC.

V gene TRBV9 combines with J gene TRBJ2-7, with 13 nucleotides matching TRBD2. V shed 4 bases, J shed 7 bases, and the junction held 11 bases outside the gene matches. In germline, CDR1 is SGDLS, CDR2 YYNGEE. The CDR3 is 16 amino acids. CDR3 nucleotide sequence: TGTGCCAGCAGCTTTCAAACTAGCGGGGGGGCCCATGAGCAGTACTTC. Amino acid sequence: CASSFQTSGGAHEQYF.

The chain joins TRBV4-2 to TRBJ2-1; 7 bases align to TRBD2. Germline V CDR1 and CDR2: LGHNA, YNFKEQ. The CDR3 contains 14 residues. Trimming took 3 bases from V and 6 from J; bases not matched to a gene: 5. The CDR3 coding sequence is TGTGCCAGCAGCCATGGGGGGGACTTCAATGAGCAGTTCTTC. This sequence encodes CASSHGGDFNEQFF.

The genes are TRBV20-1 and TRBJ2-5; 8 bases map to TRBD2. V lost 4 bases, J lost 2 bases, and 6 bases stayed unmatched. The CDR3 contains 14 residues. Germline-derived CDR1 and CDR2 are DFQATT and SNEGSKA (reference sequence). This chain's CDR3 is CSANKAGEQETQYF. Written as DNA, the CDR3 is TGCAGTGCTAATAAAGCGGGGGAGCAAGAGACCCAGTACTTC.

The chain links TRBV7-2 to TRBJ2-3; 11 nucleotides align to TRBD2. CDR1 SGHTA and CDR2 FQGNSA come from the germline V gene. The CDR3 covers 16 residues. Trimming removed 2 bases from V and 5 bases from J; junction bases left unmatched: 6. CDR3 coding DNA: TGTGCCAGCAGCTTACTAGCGGGGGGAAGAGGAGATACGCAGTATTTT. Translated: CASSLLAGGRGDTQYF.

This clonotype was counted between two and nine times. The chain employs TRBV4-1 and TRBJ2-1, with D perhaps TRBD2 (5 bases). Per germline, CDR1 MGHRA and CDR2 YSYEKL. This CDR3 has 15 amino acids. The V end was cut by 2 bases, the J end by 4 bases, with 12 bases between. The CDR3: CASSQIQPGYNEQFF. Here the CDR3 DNA reads TGCGCCAGCAGCCAAATCCAACCGGGGTACAATGAGCAGTTCTTC.

This clonotype has a handful of counts. The genes are TRBV6-1 and TRBJ2-6, with 7 bases aligning to TRBD1. CDR3 length equals 16 residues. V shed 6 bases and J 4 bases; nucleotides not matched to a gene: 9. CDR1 and CDR2 from the germline V gene are MNHNS and SASEGT. This chain's CDR3 is CASSDRALSGANVLTF. CDR3 DNA: TGTGCCAGCAGCGACAGGGCCCTTTCAGGGGCCAACGTCCTGACTTTC.

A few counts support this clonotype. The chain is built from TRBV7-2 and TRBJ1-1, with a possible D match to TRBD1 (5 bases). The CDR3 is 13 amino acids. Germline lookup yields CDR1 SGHTA and CDR2 FQGNSA. V gave up 7 bases and J gave up 1 base, with 10 bases separating them. CDR3 in amino acids: CASNSGGNTEAFF. Written as DNA, the CDR3 is TGTGCCAGCAATAGTGGGGGGAACACTGAAGCTTTCTTT.